These 26 T cell receptor beta chains were sequenced from one sample in a study of response to subunit inactivated influenza vaccine. One entry per CDR3 protein results from TCRdb running MiXCR on the RT-PCR reads. The sample carries about 570,000 distinct CDR3 sequences, around 10% recorded once. This sample was shared with a second study, whose subject was T cells expressing NK-cell markers. From that report: The authors made TCR beta cDNA libraries by 5'RACE template switching. This switching added a universal primer site and UMIs.

This specimen was PBMCs from blood, taken on the day of vaccination. The origin of the receptors is a man aged 45 to 65 who received an inactivated influenza vaccine.

This clonotype showed up just a few times. V and J are TRBV6-2 or TRBV6-3 and TRBJ2-5; possibly TRBD1 for D (5 bases). This CDR3 is built from 13 residues. Trimming took off 6 bases at V and 3 bases at J, with 11 bases between the two ends. CDR1 and CDR2 from the germline V gene are MNHEY and SVGEGT. The CDR3 DNA reads as TGTGCCAGCAGGGGGCGGAATAAAGAGACCCAGTACTTC. It specifies CASRGRNKETQYF.

This clonotype was counted many times. J is TRBJ2-1 and V is TRBV11-1, with 16 bases aligning to TRBD2. This CDR3 spans 19 amino acids. J lost 1 base, V lost 10 bases, and 13 bases had no gene match. Germline V gene data show CDR1 as SGHAT and CDR2 as FQDESV (reference sequence). The CDR3 DNA reads as TGTGCCATTGGAATTTCCGGGACTAGCGGGAGGGTGTCCTACAATGAGCAGTTCTTC. Translation: CAIGISGTSGRVSYNEQFF. Using reference TRBV11-1 and TRBJ2-1 for the parts outside the CDR3, the full variable domain is EAEVAQSPRYKITEKSQAVAFWCDPISGHATLYWYRQILGQGPELLVQFQDESVVDDSQLPKDRFSAERLKGVDSTLKIQPAELGDSAMYLCAIGISGTSGRVSYNEQFFGPGTRLTVL.

The genes are TRBV25-1 and TRBJ2-4; 8 positions agree with TRBD1. The CDR3 totals 13 residues. Germline values: CDR1 MGHDK, CDR2 SYGVNS. The ends lost 4 bases at V and 6 bases at J; junction bases unmatched: 2. CDR3 sequence: CASSGTGLNIQYF. The CDR3 region has the DNA TGTGCCAGCAGTGGGACAGGGCTAAACATTCAGTACTTC.

This clonotype was observed a handful of times. The rearrangement uses TRBV27 and TRBJ1-4; 7 bases align to TRBD1. V lost 4 bases and J lost 4; bases outside the gene matches: 6. CDR3 size: 15 residues. Germline lookup yields CDR1 MNHEY and CDR2 SMNVEV (reference sequence). CDR3 region: CASSSWTGINEKLFF. CDR3 DNA: TGTGCCAGCAGTTCCTGGACAGGAATTAATGAAAAACTGTTTTTT.

The CDR3 spells CASSFDKGTVGGPEKLFF. DNA for the CDR3: TGTGCCAGCAGCTTTGACAAGGGCACAGTCGGGGGGCCTGAAAAACTGTTTTTT. The chain links TRBV7-8 to TRBJ1-4; tentatively, D is TRBD1 (6 bases). The CDR3 runs 18 residues. The germline V gene encodes CDR1 SGHVS and CDR2 FQNEAQ. Trimming stripped 3 bases from V and 7 bases from J, with 24 bases between.

This chain uses TRBV9 with TRBJ2-3, with 9 bases aligning to TRBD2. Unmatched junction bases numbered 1, after V lost 1 base and J lost 1 base. The germline V gene encodes CDR1 SGDLS and CDR2 YYNGEE. This CDR3 contains 15 residues. The CDR3: CASSVIAGGTDTQYF. The DNA for the CDR3 is TGTGCCAGCAGCGTAATAGCGGGGGGCACAGATACGCAGTATTTT.

The genes are TRBV10-3 and TRBJ2-3, with 8 bases that match TRBD1. V gave up 6 bases and J gave up 6 bases; unmatched junction bases: 11. CDR3 length: 15 residues. Germline loops: CDR1 ENHRY, CDR2 SYGVKD. The CDR3 DNA is TGTGCCATCAGCGGAACCGGGACAGGCGGTGATACGCAGTATTTT. Its translation is CAISGTGTGGDTQYF.

The J gene is TRBJ2-3, the V gene TRBV28; D ambiguous. Germline values: CDR1 MDHEN, CDR2 SYDVKM. V was trimmed by 9 bases and J by 6 bases, leaving 13 bases between them. CDR3 length: 12 amino acids. In DNA, the CDR3 is TGTGCCAGGGGCCCCGGGCGGGATACGCAGTATTTT. Translated: CARGPGRDTQYF.

The chain is built from TRBV5-1 and TRBJ1-5; D call uncertain. The CDR3 consists of 14 residues. The V end was cut by 2 bases, the J end by 7 bases, with 13 bases between. Germline lookup yields CDR1 SGHRS and CDR2 YFSETQ. The DNA for the CDR3 is TGCGCCAGCAGCTTTTGGGGTGGGGAGCAGCCCCAGCATTTT. Translating it yields CASSFWGGEQPQHF.

This clonotype was detected a few times. This chain uses TRBV4-3 with TRBJ1-1, with D tentatively TRBD1 (5 bases). Per germline, CDR1 LGHNA and CDR2 YSLEER. Trimming cost V 0 bases and J 4 bases, with 12 bases left between them. This CDR3 contains 15 residues. CDR3 sequence reads: CASSQEEGGGTEAFF. The CDR3, as DNA: TGCGCCAGCAGCCAAGAGGAGGGCGGGGGCACTGAAGCTTTCTTT.

This chain uses TRBV5-6 with TRBJ2-3, with D tentatively TRBD2 (6 bases). The CDR3 loop spans 13 amino acids. Germline loops: CDR1 SGHDT, CDR2 YYEEEE. V dropped 5 bases and J dropped 6 bases, with 13 bases sitting between them. The CDR3 spells CASRIRGMDTQYF. As DNA, the CDR3 is TGTGCCAGCAGAATTCGGGGGATGGATACGCAGTATTTT. The full variable domain, completed using reference TRBV5-6 and TRBJ2-3, is DAGVTQSPTHLIKTRGQQVTLRCSPKSGHDTVSWYQQALGQGPQFIFQYYEEEERQRGNFPDRFSGHQFPNYSSELNVNALLLGDSALYLCASRIRGMDTQYFGPGTRLTVL.

The rearrangement uses TRBV14 and TRBJ2-1; possibly TRBD2 for D (6 bases). CDR3 length: 16 residues. Germline V CDR1 and CDR2: SGHDN, FVKESK. The V end was cut by 4 bases, the J end by 4 bases, with 17 bases between. As DNA, the CDR3 is TGTGCCAGCAGCCCCCTTGGGGCTAGCGCATACAATGAGCAGTTCTTC. Translating gives CASSPLGASAYNEQFF.

This chain connects TRBV11-2 to TRBJ2-2; TRBD2 matches at 9 bases. The CDR3 covers 18 residues. Looked up from germline, CDR1 is SGHAT and CDR2 is FQNNGV. V lost 5 bases to trimming and J lost 4 bases; unmatched junction nucleotides: 14. The CDR3 loop is CASSPSGLGGRVTGELFF. The CDR3 DNA follows: TGTGCCAGCAGCCCCTCCGGGTTGGGCGGGAGGGTCACCGGGGAGCTGTTTTTT.

J is TRBJ2-5 and V is TRBV12-3 or TRBV12-4; TRBD1 matches 9 bases. J gave up 7 bases and V 3 bases, and 6 bases lay outside the gene matches. CDR3 length: 14 residues. This CDR3 is CASSFRQGGGTQYF. CDR3 nucleotide sequence: TGTGCCAGCAGTTTCCGACAGGGGGGTGGGACCCAGTACTTC.

V and J are TRBV20-1 and TRBJ2-1; weak D call: TRBD2 (7 bases). This CDR3 spans 16 amino acids. The germline gives CDR1 DFQATT, CDR2 SNEGSKA (reference sequence). Trimming shortened V by 0 bases and J by 4 bases, and 16 bases separated the two germline ends. This CDR3 is CSARDAGAASYNEQFF. Written as DNA, the CDR3 is TGCAGTGCTAGAGATGCGGGGGCTGCATCTTACAATGAGCAGTTCTTC.

The gene calls are TRBV7-3 and TRBJ2-5; D remains ambiguous. The CDR3 contains 13 residues. Germline V gives CDR1 SGHTA, CDR2 FQGTGA. V was shortened by 3 bases and J by 2 bases, with 7 bases between the two germline ends. This chain's CDR3 is CASSFPAQETQYF. CDR3 in DNA: TGTGCCAGCAGCTTCCCGGCACAAGAGACCCAGTACTTC.

A few counts support this clonotype. The rearrangement joins TRBV7-2 to TRBJ2-3; 9 bases fit TRBD2. V shed 1 base and J 5 bases; nucleotides not matched to a gene: 7. The CDR3 covers 16 residues. The germline CDR1 and CDR2 sequences are SGHTA and FQGNSA. CDR3 amino acids: CASSLVGAGGQDTQYF. CDR3 sequence (DNA): TGTGCCAGCAGCTTAGTAGGGGCGGGGGGGCAAGATACGCAGTATTTT.

This sequence joins TRBV7-9 and TRBJ1-1; 7 bases align to TRBD1. Germline V gene data show CDR1 as SEHNR and CDR2 as FQNEAQ (reference sequence). Trimming at V came to 2 bases and at J to 2 bases, leaving 11 bases not matched to a gene. The CDR3 contains 17 residues. CDR3 loop: CASSLMNAGTVNTEAFF. The CDR3 nucleotides read TGTGCCAGCAGCTTAATGAATGCCGGGACAGTTAACACTGAAGCTTTCTTT. The entire variable domain, with the rest obtained from reference TRBV7-9 and TRBJ1-1, is as follows: DTGVSQNPRHKITKRGQNVTFRCDPISEHNRLYWYRQTLGQGPEFLTYFQNEAQLEKSRLLSDRFSAERPKGSFSTLEIQRTEQGDSAMYLCASSLMNAGTVNTEAFFGQGTRLTVV.

This clonotype was seen more than once but under ten times. This chain joins TRBV11-2 and TRBJ1-1; D uncertain. Germline values: CDR1 SGHAT, CDR2 FQNNGV. Trimming removed 0 bases at V and 5 bases at J, with 13 bases between. The CDR3 is 15 residues long. The DNA for the CDR3 is TGTGCCAGCAGCTTAGATCTCTACAGTGGGACTGAAGCTTTCTTT. It yields the protein CASSLDLYSGTEAFF.

The rearrangement links TRBV9 to TRBJ2-1; D not certain. V shed 3 bases and J shed 6 bases, with 25 bases lying between them. In germline, CDR1 is SGDLS, CDR2 YYNGEE. The CDR3 extends over 18 amino acids. The CDR3 spells CASSAWPGIEAAFNEQFF. The CDR3 nucleotides are TGTGCCAGCAGCGCCTGGCCCGGTATAGAAGCAGCGTTCAATGAGCAGTTCTTC.

This clonotype occurred many times. The rearrangement links TRBV7-9 to TRBJ2-7, with D unresolved. The CDR3 loop spans 12 amino acids. V lost 1 base and J lost 2, with 3 bases in between. Germline CDR1 is SEHNR and CDR2 is FQNEAQ (reference sequence). The CDR3 sequence: CASSLEAYEQYF. CDR3 bases: TGTGCCAGCAGCTTAGAGGCCTACGAGCAGTACTTC.

This clonotype was seen many times. The chain uses TRBV12-3 or TRBV12-4 and TRBJ1-4; D gene uncertain. Trimming pared 3 bases from V and 7 bases from J, leaving 12 bases between. CDR3 length equals 14 residues. CDR3 sequence: CASSFFGSGEKLFF. CDR3 coding DNA: TGTGCCAGCAGTTTCTTCGGCAGTGGTGAAAAACTGTTTTTT.

The rearrangement uses TRBV19 and TRBJ2-2; D perhaps matches TRBD1 (5 bases). CDR3 length: 15 residues. Germline V gene data show CDR1 as LNHDA and CDR2 as SQIVND (reference sequence). V lost 6 bases to trimming and J lost 2 bases, with 13 bases between them. Written as DNA, the CDR3 is TGTGCCAGTAGGGTCCCAGGGTCCAACACCGGGGAGCTGTTTTTT. Translated, it gives CASRVPGSNTGELFF.

This clonotype was observed a few times. The chain links TRBV18 to TRBJ2-3; 10 nucleotides line up with TRBD1. J was trimmed by 14 bases and V by 0 bases; bases with no gene match: 17. In germline, CDR1 is KGHSH, CDR2 LQKENI. The CDR3 runs to 17 residues. The CDR3 nucleotides are TGTGCCAGCTCACCACCGGGCGGCGGGACAGGGGCGACCCGGGGGTATTTT. Amino acid sequence: CASSPPGGGTGATRGYF.

This clonotype was seen more than once but under ten times. The rearrangement joins TRBV7-2 to TRBJ1-5; 7 positions match TRBD1. After removal of 4 bases from V and 6 bases from J, the junction contained 3 bases not matched to a gene. Germline V gene lookup returns CDR1 SGHTA and CDR2 FQGNSA. The CDR3 length is 13 residues. CDR3 amino acids: CASSYRGGQPQHF. In DNA, the CDR3 is TGTGCCAGCAGCTACAGGGGTGGTCAGCCCCAGCATTTT.

The sample holds a few counts of this clonotype. This sequence joins TRBV28 and TRBJ2-3; D is undetermined. The germline V gene encodes CDR1 MDHEN and CDR2 SYDVKM. The ends were cut back, 1 base at V and 5 bases at J, with 19 bases in the middle. This CDR3 is 17 amino acids long. CDR3 sequence reads: CASSLFWAAPRKDTQYF. The CDR3 coding sequence is TGTGCCAGCAGTTTATTTTGGGCAGCACCCAGGAAAGATACGCAGTATTTT.